The 11 T cell receptor beta chains in this list originate from one sample, sequenced in a study of CD8 T cells in Susac syndrome. The authors reverse transcribed roughly 0.5 to 1 ug RNA with random hexamers. TCRdb recomputed calls from the immunoSEQ multiplex PCR reads with MiXCR, one row per CDR3 protein. This sample has around 190,000 distinct CDR3 sequences, with roughly 92% found just once. Sample: CD4+ T cells from PBMCs. The source of these receptors is a human donor with Susac syndrome.

The V gene is TRBV4-3, the J gene TRBJ2-3; D is ambiguous. The V and J ends lost 1 base and 6 bases respectively, with 5 bases between them. CDR3 size: 12 residues. Germline V gene lookup returns CDR1 LGHNA and CDR2 YSLEER. The CDR3 DNA follows: TGCGCCAGCAGCCAAGGTCCGGATACGCAGTATTTT. Translation gives CASSQGPDTQYF.

This clonotype came up once. The chain couples TRBV5-4 to TRBJ2-5; D could derive from TRBD1 or TRBD2 (5 bases each). Trimming took off 2 bases at V and 3 bases at J, with 11 bases between the two ends. The CDR3 has 14 amino acids. Germline lookup yields CDR1 SGHNT and CDR2 YYREEE (reference sequence). The CDR3 sequence is CASSFGTRKETQYF. The CDR3 coding sequence is TGTGCCAGCAGCTTTGGGACCCGCAAAGAGACCCAGTACTTC.

V gene TRBV25-1 combines with J gene TRBJ1-2, with 10 positions matching TRBD1. J was trimmed by 7 bases and V by 3 bases; bases with no gene match: 8. Germline CDR1 reads MGHDK; CDR2 reads SYGVNS. The CDR3 consists of 15 residues. CDR3 DNA: TGTGCCAGCAGTGATCCGGGACAGGGGACCTCTGGCTACACCTTC. Residues: CASSDPGQGTSGYTF.

The V and J genes are TRBV7-2 and TRBJ2-7, with 7 bases aligning to TRBD1. The germline V gene encodes CDR1 SGHTA and CDR2 FQGNSA. The trim removed 1 base at V and 3 bases at J, leaving 3 bases unmatched. CDR3 length: 14 residues. The CDR3 bases are TGTGCCAGCAGCTTAGACTACAGGGGCTACGAGCAGTACTTC. Its translation is CASSLDYRGYEQYF. Combining the CDR3 with reference TRBV7-2 and TRBJ2-7 gives the whole variable domain GAGVSQSPSNKVTEKGKDVELRCDPISGHTALYWYRQSLGQGLEFLIYFQGNSAPDKSGLPSDRFSAERTGGSVSTLTIQRTQQEDSAVYLCASSLDYRGYEQYFGPGTRLTVT.

This sequence joins TRBV5-6 and TRBJ2-7; D could derive from TRBD1 or TRBD2 (5 bases each). The CDR3 totals 14 residues. CDR1 is SGHDT, CDR2 YYEEEE, per germline. Trimming took off 1 base at V and 4 bases at J, with 12 bases between the two ends. The CDR3, as DNA: TGTGCCAGCAGCTTGTCAGGGACGAGGTACGAGCAGTACTTC. This codes for CASSLSGTRYEQYF.

The V and J genes are TRBV2 and TRBJ2-7, with D tentatively TRBD1 (5 bases). This CDR3 contains 11 residues. Germline V CDR1 and CDR2: SNHLY, FYNNEI. Trimming stripped 3 bases from V and 11 bases from J, with 11 bases between. The CDR3 sequence: CASSDRALEYF. The CDR3 nucleotides are TGTGCCAGCAGTGACAGGGCTTTAGAGTACTTC.

V is TRBV5-4 and J is TRBJ2-1; 16 bases are a match to TRBD2. The CDR3 loop spans 14 amino acids. With V trimmed by 3 bases and J by 12 bases, 3 bases remained unmatched. In germline, CDR1 is SGHNT, CDR2 YYREEE (reference sequence). CDR3: CASSSGLAGGLQFF. In DNA form, the CDR3 reads TGTGCCAGCAGCTCGGGACTAGCGGGGGGGCTGCAGTTCTTC. The entire variable domain, with the rest obtained from reference TRBV5-4 and TRBJ2-1, is as follows: ETGVTQSPTHLIKTRGQQVTLRCSSQSGHNTVSWYQQALGQGPQFIFQYYREEENGRGNFPPRFSGLQFPNYSSELNVNALELDDSALYLCASSSGLAGGLQFFGPGTRLTVL.

This chain joins TRBV29-1 and TRBJ2-5, with 7 bases fitting TRBD2. CDR1 SQVTM and CDR2 ANQGSEA come from the germline V gene. After removal of 8 bases from V and 5 bases from J, the junction contained 8 bases not matched to a gene. CDR3 length equals 12 residues. Here the CDR3 reads CSFRAGRETQYF. CDR3 DNA: TGCAGCTTTAGAGCGGGGCGGGAGACCCAGTACTTC.

The rearrangement joins TRBV7-2 to TRBJ2-1; 11 nucleotides align to TRBD1. The CDR3 consists of 15 residues. The germline gives CDR1 SGHTA, CDR2 FQGNSA. V shed 3 bases and J 3 bases; nucleotides not matched to a gene: 1. The CDR3 DNA follows: TGTGCCAGCAGCTTTGGGACAGGGGGCTACAATGAGCAGTTCTTC. Amino acids: CASSFGTGGYNEQFF.

The rearrangement uses TRBV15 and TRBJ2-2; D may be TRBD1 (6 bases). The germline V gene has CDR1 LNHNV and CDR2 YYDKDF (reference sequence). CDR3 length equals 15 residues. V lost 1 base and J 6 bases, leaving 12 bases between the germline ends. Here the CDR3 reads CATSRVVTGPGELFF. In nucleotides, the CDR3 is TGTGCCACCAGCAGAGTGGTAACAGGGCCCGGGGAGCTGTTTTTT.

This CDR3 reads CASSLRQTTYNSPLHF. DNA of the CDR3: TGTGCCAGCAGCCTTCGACAGACCACCTATAATTCACCCCTCCACTTT. The chain carries TRBV14 and TRBJ1-6; D may be TRBD1 (5 bases). Trimming left V 4 bases short and J 2 bases short, with 12 bases between. The CDR3 is made up of 16 amino acids. Germline V gene sequence: CDR1 SGHDN, CDR2 FVKESK.